Below are 24 T cell receptor beta chains sequenced from a single sample in a study of blood T cell repertoires in COVID-19. Here immunoSEQ multiplex PCR was the method, and the copy in TCRdb shows in-frame clones only, minus some. The sample lists a few hundred thousand clones, approximately 87% occurring once. Sequencing input: peripheral blood. The receptors were sampled from a man in his 60s who had recovered from COVID-19.

The chain has TRBV2 and TRBJ2-1, with TRBD1 matching 8 bases. V was pared by 3 bases and J by 7 bases, with 11 bases of the junction left unmatched. Germline V CDR1 and CDR2: SNHLY, FYNNEI. The CDR3 is made up of 16 amino acids. CDR3 coding DNA: TGTGCCAGCAGTGATTGGCGGACAGGGTTGAAAAATGAGCAGTTCTTC. This encodes CASSDWRTGLKNEQFF.

This clone was counted between two and nine times. The V gene is TRBV10-1, the J gene TRBJ2-2; 7 positions match TRBD2. The CDR3 loop spans 14 amino acids. V was clipped by 2 bases and J by 3 bases; unmatched bases: 0. Germline V gene sequence: CDR1 WNHNN, CDR2 SYGVQD (reference sequence). The CDR3, as DNA: TGCGCCAGCAGTGAGGCGGGAGACACCGGGGAGCTGTTTTTT. Translation: CASSEAGDTGELFF.

The V gene is TRBV9, the J gene TRBJ2-7, with 8 bases aligning to TRBD1. The CDR3 covers 14 residues. CDR1 SGDLS and CDR2 YYNGEE come from the germline V gene. V dropped 2 bases and J dropped 6; count of bases not matched to a gene: 7. The DNA for the CDR3 is TGTGCCAGCAGCGTTTCGACAGGGGCGAGCGAGCAGTACTTC. Amino acid sequence: CASSVSTGASEQYF.

J is TRBJ2-2 and V is TRBV12-3 or TRBV12-4; no firm D call. V gave up 6 bases and J gave up 4 bases, with 6 bases separating them. This CDR3 is 12 amino acids long. Here the CDR3 reads CASSLLTGELFF. The CDR3 region has the DNA TGTGCCAGCAGCCTCCTCACCGGGGAGCTGTTTTTT.

The CDR3 DNA reads as TGTGCCAGCAAGCTCAGGGGATCCGAGCAGTACTTC. Translation gives CASKLRGSEQYF. The V call is TRBV3-1 (or the pseudogene TRBV3-2), the J call TRBJ2-7, with a weak D call TRBD1 (6 bases). Germline CDR1 is LGHDT and CDR2 is YNNKEL (reference sequence). The CDR3 covers 12 residues. V lost 7 bases, J lost 6 bases, and 13 bases lay in between.

The chain couples TRBV19 to TRBJ1-5; D uncertain. V was shortened by 10 bases and J by 0 bases, with 13 bases between the two germline ends. This CDR3 is built from 14 residues. From germline, CDR1 is LNHDA and CDR2 SQIVND (reference sequence). The CDR3 loop reads CATRGQYSNQPQHF. In nucleotides, the CDR3 is TGTGCCACCCGTGGCCAGTATAGCAATCAGCCCCAGCATTTT.

Of note for this clone: An end of the junction does not agree with germline; a read error may underlie this. The chain employs TRBV7-7 and TRBJ2-1, with TRBD2 matching 7 bases. The germline CDR1 and CDR2 sequences are SSHAT and FNYEAQ (reference sequence). CDR3 length equals 15 residues. CDR3 in DNA: TGTGCTAGCAGCTTAGTCGCTAGCGGCCTCAATGAGCAGTTCTTC. It is translated as CASSLVASGLNEQFF.

This chain joins TRBV11-2 and TRBJ2-1; D perhaps matches TRBD2 (6 bases). V lost 1 base, J lost 14 bases, and 12 bases lay in between. The CDR3 length is 12 residues. CDR1 and CDR2 (germline): SGHAT, FQNNGV. The CDR3 protein is CASSLGSSAKFF. CDR3 sequence (DNA): TGTGCCAGCAGCTTAGGCTCTAGCGCCAAGTTCTTC.

The V call is TRBV29-1, the J call TRBJ2-1, with D possibly being TRBD2 (5 bases). V shed 6 bases and J shed 9 bases, with 15 bases lying between them. Looked up from germline, CDR1 is SQVTM and CDR2 is ANQGSEA. This CDR3 spans 12 amino acids. The CDR3 sequence: CSVRQFGIEQFF. As DNA, the CDR3 is TGCAGCGTCCGGCAGTTCGGGATTGAGCAGTTCTTC.

V is TRBV27 and J is TRBJ1-1; no clear D. CDR1 is MNHEY and CDR2 is SMNVEV in the germline V gene (reference sequence). The length of the CDR3 is 14 residues. V lost 5 bases, J lost 1 base, and 11 bases lay in between. This CDR3 reads CASSSPDKNTEAFF. DNA for the CDR3: TGTGCCAGCAGTAGCCCAGACAAGAACACTGAAGCTTTCTTT.

Turning to this clone: The junction does not match germline at one end; this may be a read error. The J gene is TRBJ2-7, the V gene TRBV7-2, with 16 bases fitting TRBD2. Looked up from germline, CDR1 is SGHTA and CDR2 is FQGNSA. The CDR3 runs to 13 residues. The CDR3 nucleotides read TGTGCCAGCACCTTGGGACTAGCGGGAGGGCATAACTTC. This encodes CASTLGLAGGHNF.

The gene calls are TRBV11-2 and TRBJ1-1, with a possible D match to TRBD1 (5 bases). The germline CDR1 and CDR2 sequences are SGHAT and FQNNGV. The V end was cut by 1 base, the J end by 0 bases, with 15 bases between. This CDR3 spans 17 amino acids. The CDR3 here is CASSLGTGGTLNTEAFF. The CDR3 DNA sequence: TGTGCCAGCAGCTTAGGAACCGGGGGAACGTTGAACACTGAAGCTTTCTTT.

There are a few counts of this clone. The chain recombines TRBV5-1 with TRBJ1-5; D unresolved. V was clipped by 5 bases and J by 5 bases, with 17 bases between them. In germline, CDR1 is SGHRS, CDR2 YFSETQ. There are 15 residues in the CDR3. This CDR3 is CASSREGGIHQPQHF. The DNA of the CDR3 is TGCGCCAGCAGTCGGGAGGGAGGGATCCATCAGCCCCAGCATTTT.

This chain joins TRBV30 and TRBJ1-1; maybe TRBD1 (5 bases). Per the germline V gene, CDR1 is GTSNPN and CDR2 is SVGIG (reference sequence). Trimming took off 5 bases at V and 1 base at J, with 5 bases between the two ends. The CDR3 is made up of 11 amino acids. CDR3 residues: CAWGQNTEAFF. The DNA of the CDR3 is TGTGCCTGGGGACAGAACACTGAAGCTTTCTTT.

The chain couples TRBV28 to TRBJ2-1, with D possibly being TRBD1 (6 bases). Germline CDR1 and CDR2: MDHEN and SYDVKM. V dropped 6 bases and J dropped 3 bases, with 15 bases sitting between them. CDR3 size: 15 residues. This chain's CDR3 is CASRVLGHDYNEQFF. For the CDR3, the DNA is TGTGCCAGCAGGGTGCTGGGACACGACTACAATGAGCAGTTCTTC.

The J gene is TRBJ2-7, the V gene TRBV13, with D possibly being TRBD1 (6 bases). The germline CDR1 and CDR2 sequences are PRHDT and FYEKMQ (reference sequence). This CDR3 has 15 residues. The ends were cut back, 5 bases at V and 7 bases at J, with 21 bases in the middle. For the CDR3, the DNA is TGTGCCAGCAGCACGCGGGCCCAGGGGAAAGAAGAGCAGTACTTC. It translates to CASSTRAQGKEEQYF. Variable domain in full (rest from reference TRBV13 and TRBJ2-7): AAGVIQSPRHLIKEKRETATLKCYPIPRHDTVYWYQQGPGQDPQFLISFYEKMQSDKGSIPDRFSAQQFSDYHSELNMSSLELGDSALYFCASSTRAQGKEEQYFGPGTRLTVT.

This clone came up a few times. The rearrangement links TRBV3-1 (or the pseudogene TRBV3-2) to TRBJ2-5, with TRBD1 as a possible D gene (5 bases). Per germline, CDR1 LGHDT and CDR2 YNNKEL (reference sequence). The CDR3 contains 15 residues. The V end lost 1 base, the J end lost 4 bases, and 13 bases lay between the germline ends. The CDR3: CASSQGLGAGETQYF. DNA for the CDR3: TGTGCCAGCAGCCAAGGGTTAGGGGCAGGAGAGACCCAGTACTTC.

This clone was recorded once. The chain carries TRBV7-6 and TRBJ1-1, with D unclear. CDR3 length: 16 residues. Per the germline V gene, CDR1 is SGHVS and CDR2 is FNYEAQ. V was trimmed by 1 base and J by 2 bases, leaving 14 bases between them. CDR3 protein: CASSLGAGRGNTEAFF. The CDR3 coding sequence is TGTGCCAGCAGCTTAGGGGCAGGCCGGGGTAACACTGAAGCTTTCTTT.

This chain links TRBV3-1 (or the pseudogene TRBV3-2) with TRBJ1-5; 8 positions match TRBD1. The junction had 3 bases not matched to a gene; V was cut back by 1 base and J by 4 bases. Germline V gives CDR1 LGHDT, CDR2 YNNKEL (reference sequence). The CDR3 runs to 15 residues. DNA of the CDR3: TGTGCCAGCAGCCAAGGCGACAGGGGAAATCAGCCCCAGCATTTT. Amino acids: CASSQGDRGNQPQHF.

This clone was seen only a few times. This chain connects TRBV11-2 to TRBJ2-3; D is unresolved. In germline, CDR1 is SGHAT, CDR2 FQNNGV. The CDR3 sequence is 17 residues long. The V and J ends lost 0 bases and 0 bases respectively, with 13 bases between them. CDR3 in amino acids: CASSLDLDSQSTDTQYF. The CDR3 DNA reads as TGTGCCAGCAGCTTAGACTTAGACTCGCAGAGCACAGATACGCAGTATTTT.

CDR3 nucleotide sequence: TGTGCCAGCAGCCTAGGGACAGGGGGTTCACCCCTCCACTTT. This translates into CASSLGTGGSPLHF. This chain connects TRBV11-2 to TRBJ1-6; 11 positions match TRBD1. The CDR3 totals 14 residues. Germline assignment: CDR1 SGHAT and CDR2 FQNNGV. V shed 5 bases, J shed 9 bases, and the junction held 3 bases outside the gene matches.

This chain links TRBV30 with TRBJ2-2; 9 nucleotides agree with TRBD1. After removal of 0 bases from V and 5 bases from J, the junction contained 7 bases not matched to a gene. The CDR3 runs to 16 residues. CDR1 and CDR2 from the germline V gene are GTSNPN and SVGIG (reference sequence). Here the CDR3 DNA reads TGTGCCTGGAGTGTTGACAGGGGGGTTTTAACCGGGGAGCTGTTTTTT. The encoded protein is CAWSVDRGVLTGELFF.

The V gene is TRBV28, the J gene TRBJ2-4; no firm D call. V shed 5 bases and J shed 5 bases, with 4 bases lying between them. This CDR3 is 11 amino acids long. Germline V gene data show CDR1 as MDHEN and CDR2 as SYDVKM. This chain's CDR3 is CASSKQNIQYF. The CDR3 nucleotides are TGTGCCAGCAGTAAGCAAAACATTCAGTACTTC. Using reference TRBV28 and TRBJ2-4 for the parts outside the CDR3, the full variable domain is DVKVTQSSRYLVKRTGEKVFLECVQDMDHENMFWYRQDPGLGLRLIYFSYDVKMKEKGDIPEGYSVSREKKERFSLILESASTNQTSMYLCASSKQNIQYFGAGTRLSVL.

This clone was detected a few times. The chain links TRBV27 to TRBJ2-3; D perhaps matches TRBD1 (5 bases). This CDR3 has 16 amino acids. The V end was cut by 5 bases, the J end by 4 bases, with 19 bases between. Germline CDR1 reads MNHEY; CDR2 reads SMNVEV (reference sequence). The CDR3 loop reads CASSPQSPPGSDTQYF. The CDR3, as DNA: TGTGCCAGCAGTCCCCAAAGCCCCCCAGGGTCAGATACGCAGTATTTT.